This note documents a single T cell receptor beta chain sequence. The CDR3 loop spans 15 amino acids. Deletions cut 1 base from V and 8 bases from J, with 15 bases between. CDR1 is SEHNR, CDR2 FQNEAQ, per germline (reference sequence). The sample comes from a study of T cell changes during pregnancy in multiple sclerosis. Clones were read by immunoSEQ multiplex PCR, and TCRdb kept only the in-frame ones, dropping some. The table shows more than 90,000 clones, with around nine tenths occurring only once. The source is a female donor with multiple sclerosis, enrolled in a pregnancy study. The sequenced sample was peripheral blood, obtained in the third trimester of pregnancy. The gene calls are TRBV7-9 and TRBJ2-1; no clear D. CDR3 coding DNA: TGTGCCAGCAGCTTAGAGACTCAACCTTGGGATGAGCAGTTCTTC. It yields the protein CASSLETQPWDEQFF.